The present entry profiles one TCR beta chain with its context. CDR3 length: 16 residues. The V end lost 6 bases, the J end lost 9 bases, and 24 bases lay between the germline ends. In germline, CDR1 is SGHTA, CDR2 FQGNSA. Authors' data handling: Cell counts per sample came from amplifying reference gene primers. Data came from immunoSEQ multiplex PCR; TCRdb stores just in-frame clones and leaves some out. Clonal size and the V and J genes are those of that table, whereas D and trimming came from the DNA. This table holds about 250,000 clones, 85% found once. All enrollees were roughly 18 to 89 years old and from about 24 US areas. This sample is part of a study of blood T cell repertoires in COVID-19. Study information: From T cells, B-cell-depleted T cells, or PBMCs came the material, which was cDNA or gDNA.

Sequenced: PBMCs or T cells enriched from blood (not recorded which). The J gene is TRBJ2-1, the V gene TRBV7-2, with a tentative D call TRBD1 (6 bases). This receptor was identified in a woman aged 45-60 years with acute COVID-19. The CDR3 loop reads CASSLRESYRVVEQFF. The CDR3 nucleotides read TGTGCCAGCAGTTTAAGGGAAAGTTACAGGGTGGTTGAGCAGTTCTTC.